The next 11 T cell receptor beta chains were all read from a single sample in a study of blood T cell repertoires in COVID-19. This table comes from immunoSEQ multiplex PCR, and its TCRdb copy is limited to in-frame clones, with some not included. The table includes 250,000 to 350,000 clones, 89% detected once. The sequencing sample was made of peripheral blood. These receptors came from a woman aged 55 to 70 with acute or convalescent COVID-19.

As DNA, the CDR3 is TGTGCCAGCAGTGCGGAGGGAGCAGACGGGGAGCTGTTTTTT. Amino acid sequence: CASSAEGADGELFF. The chain joins TRBV2 to TRBJ2-2, with TRBD2 as a possible D gene (6 bases). CDR1 and CDR2 from the germline V gene are SNHLY and FYNNEI. The CDR3 contains 14 residues. Trimming took 4 bases from V and 7 from J, leaving 13 bases between them.

In its sample, this clone was seen a few times. The chain is built from TRBV7-9 and TRBJ2-3; 7 nucleotides align to TRBD2. J lost 1 base, V lost 5 bases, and 6 bases had no gene match. This CDR3 has 15 amino acids. The germline gives CDR1 SEHNR, CDR2 FQNEAQ (reference sequence). The CDR3 loop reads CASSLSRGGTDTQYF. The CDR3 DNA follows: TGTGCCAGCAGCCTCTCTCGGGGGGGCACAGATACGCAGTATTTT.

This chain joins TRBV5-3 and TRBJ1-5; weak D call: TRBD1 (5 bases). TRBV5-3 is an ORF, with its function uncertain. V was pared by 2 bases and J by 0 bases, with 9 bases between. This CDR3 region has 15 residues. CDR3 sequence: CARSFDRYSNQPQHF. CDR3 sequence (DNA): TGTGCCAGAAGCTTTGACAGATATAGCAATCAGCCCCAGCATTTT.

The V gene is TRBV9, the J gene TRBJ1-2; possibly TRBD1 for D (5 bases). Germline V gives CDR1 SGDLS, CDR2 YYNGEE. This CDR3 is 13 amino acids long. Trimming left V 4 bases short and J 7 bases short, with 14 bases between. The CDR3 spells CASSQGLRSGYTF. The CDR3 DNA reads as TGTGCCAGCAGCCAGGGATTGCGTAGTGGCTACACCTTC.

The chain employs TRBV4-1 and TRBJ1-2; D unclear. The CDR3 covers 13 residues. V was trimmed by 3 bases and J by 4 bases, leaving 9 bases between them. Germline V gives CDR1 MGHRA, CDR2 YSYEKL. As DNA, the CDR3 is TGCGCCAGCAGCCACGAGGGAATCTATGGCTACACCTTC. Amino acids: CASSHEGIYGYTF.

The rearrangement links TRBV15 to TRBJ2-3; 9 bases are shared with TRBD2. The CDR3 loop spans 14 amino acids. V shed 6 bases, J shed 0 bases, and the junction held 1 base outside the gene matches. Germline V lookup: CDR1 LNHNV, CDR2 YYDKDF (reference sequence). CDR3 DNA sequence: TGTGCCACCAGGGGACTAGCTAGCACAGATACGCAGTATTTT. Encoded protein: CATRGLASTDTQYF.

The rearrangement joins TRBV25-1 to TRBJ1-1; D is unclear. The CDR3 runs to 13 residues. The ends were cut back, 3 bases at V and 0 bases at J, with 5 bases in the middle. CDR1 MGHDK and CDR2 SYGVNS come from the germline V gene. This CDR3 reads CASSDGLNTEAFF. DNA of the CDR3: TGTGCCAGCAGTGATGGGCTGAACACTGAAGCTTTCTTT.

The chain employs TRBV24-1 and TRBJ2-1; D is ambiguous. V was clipped by 3 bases and J by 6 bases, with 8 bases between them. This CDR3 spans 13 amino acids. Germline V gene lookup returns CDR1 KGHDR and CDR2 SFDVKD. CDR3 amino acids: CATSDQARNEQFF. The CDR3 coding sequence is TGTGCCACCAGTGATCAGGCCCGCAATGAGCAGTTCTTC.

V gene TRBV5-4 combines with J gene TRBJ2-5; TRBD2 matches at 7 bases. Losses at the gene ends were 3 bases for V and 7 bases for J; bases not matched to a gene: 15. Germline V gives CDR1 SGHNT, CDR2 YYREEE (reference sequence). The CDR3 runs 16 residues. CDR3 sequence reads: CASSSGAGVSQWTQYF. Written as DNA, the CDR3 is TGTGCCAGCAGCTCCGGCGCGGGAGTCTCCCAATGGACCCAGTACTTC.

The V call is TRBV5-1, the J call TRBJ2-1, with 7 bases that match TRBD2. Germline loops: CDR1 SGHRS, CDR2 YFSETQ. V was pared by 0 bases and J by 9 bases, with 6 bases of the junction left unmatched. The CDR3 covers 14 residues. The CDR3 DNA reads as TGCGCCAGCAGCTTGGGAGTGAGCGGGGTTGAGCAGTTCTTC. Translated: CASSLGVSGVEQFF. Looking up the rest from reference TRBV5-1 and TRBJ2-1 gives the full variable domain: KAGVTQTPRYLIKTRGQQVTLSCSPISGHRSVSWYQQTPGQGLQFLFEYFSETQRNKGNFPGRFSGRQFSNSRSEMNVSTLELGDSALYLCASSLGVSGVEQFFGPGTRLTVL.

The chain combines TRBV5-6 with TRBJ1-1; no reliable D call. Looked up from germline, CDR1 is SGHDT and CDR2 is YYEEEE. V was cut by 3 bases and J by 1 base, with 16 bases left in between. The length of the CDR3 is 16 residues. DNA of the CDR3: TGTGCCAGCAGCTCGTTTGGAGCTACCTCGAACACTGAAGCTTTCTTT. This codes for CASSSFGATSNTEAFF. Using reference TRBV5-6 and TRBJ1-1 for the parts outside the CDR3, the full variable domain is DAGVTQSPTHLIKTRGQQVTLRCSPKSGHDTVSWYQQALGQGPQFIFQYYEEEERQRGNFPDRFSGHQFPNYSSELNVNALLLGDSALYLCASSSFGATSNTEAFFGQGTRLTVV.